What follows are 5 T cell receptor beta chains derived from one specimen sequenced in a study of cytomegalovirus exposure and HLA in healthy donors. TCRdb keeps only in-frame clones here, not all; method: immunoSEQ multiplex PCR. The sample shows 150,000 to 200,000 clones, 85% to 90% of them seen only once. The sample consisted of PBMCs. These receptors were obtained from a woman between 18 and 29 years old in good health and CMV-seropositive.

V is TRBV2 and J is TRBJ2-2; unclear D gene. The V gene lost 0 bases and the J gene lost 2 bases, with 4 bases spanning the gap. The CDR3 length is 14 residues. From germline, CDR1 is SNHLY and CDR2 FYNNEI. The CDR3 DNA is TGTGCCAGCAGTGAAGCCAGAAACACCGGGGAGCTGTTTTTT. Translating gives CASSEARNTGELFF.

The chain has TRBV2 and TRBJ2-7, with 11 bases identical to TRBD1. V dropped 8 bases and J dropped 1; count of bases not matched to a gene: 1. The CDR3 runs to 13 residues. Germline V gene sequence: CDR1 SNHLY, CDR2 FYNNEI. The CDR3 nucleotides are TGTGCCAGCGGGACAGGGGGTTCCTACGAGCAGTACTTC. Its protein is CASGTGGSYEQYF. The full variable domain, rest sourced from reference TRBV2 and TRBJ2-7, is EPEVTQTPSHQVTQMGQEVILRCVPISNHLYFYWYRQILGQKVEFLVSFYNNEISEKSEIFDDQFSVERPDGSNFTLKIRSTKLEDSAMYFCASGTGGSYEQYFGPGTRLTVT.

This clone was found once. This chain connects TRBV11-2 to TRBJ2-5; perhaps TRBD1 as D (6 bases). From germline, CDR1 is SGHAT and CDR2 FQNNGV. V was pared by 5 bases and J by 2 bases, with 15 bases between. This CDR3 spans 15 amino acids. The CDR3 DNA sequence: TGTGCCAGCAGCATGACAGGACCACTACAAGAGACCCAGTACTTC. Amino acid sequence: CASSMTGPLQETQYF. The full variable domain, completed using reference TRBV11-2 and TRBJ2-5, is EAGVAQSPRYKIIEKRQSVAFWCNPISGHATLYWYQQILGQGPKLLIQFQNNGVVDDSQLPKDRFSAERLKGVDSTLKIQPAKLEDSAVYLCASSMTGPLQETQYFGPGTRLLVL.

The chain has TRBV19 and TRBJ2-2; TRBD2 agrees at 12 bases. The CDR3 is 17 amino acids. The junction had 6 bases not matched to a gene; V was cut back by 4 bases and J by 3 bases. Looked up from germline, CDR1 is LNHDA and CDR2 is SQIVND (reference sequence). The CDR3 DNA follows: TGTGCCAGTAGTAGACGACTAGCGGGAGCGTACACCGGGGAGCTGTTTTTT. Translation: CASSRRLAGAYTGELFF.

The chain recombines TRBV30 with TRBJ2-7, with D possibly being TRBD2 (6 bases). This CDR3 is 13 amino acids long. Trimming stripped 0 bases from V and 3 bases from J, with 9 bases between. CDR1 and CDR2 (germline): GTSNPN, SVGIG (reference sequence). The CDR3 here is CAWSVLAGYEQYF. In nucleotides, the CDR3 is TGTGCCTGGAGTGTACTAGCCGGCTACGAGCAGTACTTC.